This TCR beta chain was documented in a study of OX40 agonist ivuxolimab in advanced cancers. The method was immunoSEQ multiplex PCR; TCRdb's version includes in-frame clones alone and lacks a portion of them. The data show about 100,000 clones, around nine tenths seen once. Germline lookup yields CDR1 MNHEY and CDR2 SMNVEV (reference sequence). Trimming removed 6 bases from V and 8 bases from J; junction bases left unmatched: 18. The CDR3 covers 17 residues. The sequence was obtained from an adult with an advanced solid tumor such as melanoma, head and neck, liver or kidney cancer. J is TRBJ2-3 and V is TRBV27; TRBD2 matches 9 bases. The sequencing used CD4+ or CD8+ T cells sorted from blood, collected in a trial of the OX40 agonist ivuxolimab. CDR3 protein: CASRPTPGLALPGTQYF. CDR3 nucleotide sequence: TGTGCCAGCAGGCCAACTCCGGGACTAGCACTTCCGGGTACGCAGTATTTT.